One sample yielded the 14 T cell receptor beta chains listed below, sequenced in a study of low-dose radiotherapy and immunotherapy resistance in tumors (dated by TCRdb to between 2021 and 2023). This specimen's time point label, per the study, means: after trial treatment. In the paper's terms, the treatment or condition label means: LDRT plus nivolumab, ipilimumab, low-dose cyclophosphamide and aspirin (RACIN trial). The sample was run on an Illumina HiSeq 2500. Superscript III and a set of TRAV- and TRBV-specific primers were used to synthesize first-strand cDNA, so that both TCRalpha and TCRbeta chains were covered. A roughly 19-cycle PCR with Phusion amplified the TCRs, pairing a constant-region primer with the adapter that was attached to the V primers. TCRdb passed the public sequencing reads through fastp at Q25 and MiXCR, retaining productive beta sequences. Every distinct CDR3 protein forms one entry, paired with its most common genes and DNA. The table for this sample lists approximately 100,000 distinct CDR3 sequences; less than 25% of them were counted only once. The ten top clones hold about 4% of the sample.

This material consisted of PBMCs, taken after low-dose radiotherapy plus immunotherapy. Receptor source: a male donor with prostate cancer.

This clonotype was picked up many times. The chain recombines TRBV20-1 with TRBJ2-1, with 7 nucleotides matching TRBD2. Germline CDR1 is DFQATT and CDR2 is SNEGSKA (reference sequence). The CDR3 is made up of 12 amino acids. J lost 9 bases, V lost 6 bases, and 8 bases had no gene match. The CDR3: CSASGDFIEQFF. DNA for the CDR3: TGCAGTGCGAGCGGGGACTTTATTGAGCAGTTCTTC.

This clonotype was recorded many times. V and J are TRBV4-1 and TRBJ1-4; no firm D call. V dropped 4 bases and J dropped 8 bases, with 11 bases sitting between them. CDR3 size: 13 residues. Looked up from germline, CDR1 is MGHRA and CDR2 is YSYEKL. The CDR3 sequence is CASSLLRGEKLFF. The CDR3 DNA is TGCGCCAGCAGCCTACTACGGGGAGAAAAACTGTTTTTT.

This clonotype was counted at least ten times. This sequence joins TRBV29-1 and TRBJ2-5; 9 nucleotides agree with TRBD2. The CDR3 sequence is 15 residues long. The V segment lost 4 bases and the J segment 4 bases; nucleotides outside the gene matches: 10. From germline, CDR1 is SQVTM and CDR2 ANQGSEA. The CDR3: CSVAPGGGAGETQYF. DNA for the CDR3: TGCAGCGTTGCCCCCGGCGGGGGGGCCGGAGAGACCCAGTACTTC. Using reference TRBV29-1 and TRBJ2-5 for the parts outside the CDR3, the full variable domain is SAVISQKPSRDICQRGTSLTIQCQVDSQVTMMFWYRQQPGQSLTLIATANQGSEATYESGFVIDKFPISRPNLTFSTLTVSNMSPEDSSIYLCSVAPGGGAGETQYFGPGTRLLVL.

At least ten counts were recorded for this clonotype. J is TRBJ1-3 and V is TRBV6-2 or TRBV6-3; D possibly corresponds to TRBD1 (5 bases). The CDR3 length is 20 residues. The V gene lost 6 bases and the J gene lost 3 bases, with 30 bases spanning the gap. Germline V gene sequence: CDR1 MNHEY, CDR2 SVGEGT. CDR3 DNA: TGTGCCAGCAGAATAGACCCGGGACTCCCCGAAAGCGGGCTTGGAAACACCATATATTTT. The encoded protein is CASRIDPGLPESGLGNTIYF.

This clonotype was recorded many times. The gene calls are TRBV19 and TRBJ2-1; 8 positions agree with TRBD1. Germline CDR1 is LNHDA and CDR2 is SQIVND (reference sequence). V lost 2 bases to trimming and J lost 4 bases; unmatched junction nucleotides: 10. The CDR3 contains 17 residues. The CDR3 DNA sequence: TGTGCCAGTAGTATAACCGGGACAGGACCTCGATACAATGAGCAGTTCTTC. It translates to CASSITGTGPRYNEQFF.

At least ten counts were recorded for this clonotype. The junction departs from the called germline gene at one end, perhaps through a read error. V and J are TRBV7-9 and TRBJ1-1, with D possibly TRBD1 on 5 matching bases. The CDR3 runs 15 residues. Germline V lookup: CDR1 SEHNR, CDR2 FQNEAQ (reference sequence). Here the CDR3 reads CASSLEAGLGTEAFF. DNA for the CDR3: TGCGCCAGCAGCTTGGAAGCAGGGTTGGGCACTGAAGCTTTCTTT.

There are many counts of this clonotype. The J gene is TRBJ2-7, the V gene TRBV2, with D possibly being TRBD2 (6 bases). This CDR3 is 14 amino acids long. Deletions cut 6 bases from V and 0 bases from J, with 12 bases between. Per germline, CDR1 SNHLY and CDR2 FYNNEI. CDR3 coding DNA: TGTGCCAGCAGAACAAGCGGGCGCTCCTACGAGCAGTACTTC. Its translation: CASRTSGRSYEQYF.

In this sample, this clonotype turned up many times. V usage is TRBV7-9 and J usage is TRBJ2-5; weak D call: TRBD1 (6 bases). This CDR3 contains 14 residues. The V end was cut by 5 bases, the J end by 5 bases, with 15 bases between. Germline loops: CDR1 SEHNR, CDR2 FQNEAQ (reference sequence). The DNA of the CDR3 is TGTGCCAGCAGCCAGGGGATCGATTGGGAGACCCAGTACTTC. Translation gives CASSQGIDWETQYF.

The CDR3 is CATSADRAGTYNEQFF. DNA for the CDR3: TGTGCCACCAGTGCAGACAGAGCAGGAACCTACAATGAGCAGTTCTTC. The V gene is TRBV24-1, the J gene TRBJ2-1, with D possibly being TRBD1 (5 bases). Trimming took 5 bases from V and 2 from J, leaving 15 bases between them. The V gene's germline CDR1 is KGHDR and CDR2 SFDVKD. This CDR3 spans 16 amino acids.

This clonotype has a count of ten or more. V and J are TRBV29-1 and TRBJ2-1, with D possibly TRBD2 on 7 matching bases. V lost 1 base, J lost 6 bases, and 13 bases lay in between. Germline V gene lookup returns CDR1 SQVTM and CDR2 ANQGSEA. The CDR3 totals 14 residues. DNA of the CDR3: TGCAGCGTTGAAGTGGGGGGGCCTCGCAATGAGCAGTTCTTC. Translated: CSVEVGGPRNEQFF.

This clonotype occurred many times. A junction boundary mismatches the germline segment, possibly from a read error. J is TRBJ2-7 and V is TRBV5-1; the D gene is possibly TRBD2 (6 bases). The CDR3 runs to 13 residues. Germline V CDR1 and CDR2: SGHRS, YFSETQ. CDR3 amino acids: CASSLEGSYEQYF. Written as DNA, the CDR3 is TGTGCCAGCAGCTTGGAGGGATCCTACGAGCAGTACTTC.

This clonotype was counted a single time. V usage is TRBV20-1 and J usage is TRBJ2-3; TRBD1 matches at 7 bases. The CDR3 is made up of 16 amino acids. V was pared by 0 bases and J by 2 bases, with 8 bases of the junction left unmatched. Germline V gives CDR1 DFQATT, CDR2 SNEGSKA (reference sequence). The CDR3 bases are TGCAGTGCTAGAGAGGGGGCAACAGGGGACACAGATACGCAGTATTTT. This gives the protein CSAREGATGDTDTQYF.

The sample holds many counts of this clonotype. This sequence joins TRBV12-3 or TRBV12-4 and TRBJ2-4; D may be TRBD1 or TRBD2 (7 bases each). There are 13 residues in the CDR3. V gave up 4 bases and J gave up 15 bases, with 19 bases separating them. In DNA, the CDR3 is TGTGCCAGCAGTTCGGGGGGACAGAGTTTTAGGTACTTC. Protein sequence: CASSSGGQSFRYF.

In this sample, this clonotype turned up many times. This chain joins TRBV11-1 and TRBJ2-1, with 13 bases fitting TRBD2. CDR1 SGHAT and CDR2 FQDESV come from the germline V gene (reference sequence). V lost 1 base, J lost 0 bases, and 12 bases stayed unmatched. CDR3 length: 21 residues. CDR3: CASSLGKGTSGVKSSYNEQFF. CDR3 nucleotide sequence: TGTGCCAGCAGCTTAGGGAAGGGGACTAGCGGGGTGAAGAGCTCCTACAATGAGCAGTTCTTC.